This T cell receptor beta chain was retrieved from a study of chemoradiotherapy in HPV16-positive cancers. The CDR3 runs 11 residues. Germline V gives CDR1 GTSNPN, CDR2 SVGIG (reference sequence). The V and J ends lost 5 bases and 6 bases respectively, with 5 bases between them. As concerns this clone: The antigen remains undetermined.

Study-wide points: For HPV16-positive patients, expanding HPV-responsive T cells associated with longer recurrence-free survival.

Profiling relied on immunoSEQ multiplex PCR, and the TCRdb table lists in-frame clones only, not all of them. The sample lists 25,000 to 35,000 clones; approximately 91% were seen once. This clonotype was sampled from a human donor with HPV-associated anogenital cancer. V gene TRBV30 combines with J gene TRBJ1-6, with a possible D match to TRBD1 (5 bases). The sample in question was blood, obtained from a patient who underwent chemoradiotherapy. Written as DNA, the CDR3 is TGTGCCTGGGACAGTAATTCACCCCTCCACTTT. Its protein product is CAWDSNSPLHF.